The 20 T cell receptor beta chains listed next were all sequenced from one sample in a study of TIL therapy for anti-PD-1-resistant metastatic lung cancer. The immunoSEQ assay was v3. The protocol was immunoSEQ multiplex PCR, while the TCRdb copy is restricted to in-frame clones and leaves out a portion. Of about 60,000 clones in the sample, under 75% were seen once. Documented time point: pre-treatment sample, taken before nivolumab and TIL therapy. The starting material was blood, obtained at baseline. The receptors come from a person aged 25-85 years with non-small cell lung cancer.

The chain employs TRBV7-2 and TRBJ2-1, with TRBD2 matching 13 bases. Losses at the gene ends were 5 bases for V and 9 bases for J; bases not matched to a gene: 7. CDR1 and CDR2 (germline): SGHTA, FQGNSA. This CDR3 spans 15 amino acids. CDR3 amino acids: CASSRGLAGVGEQFF. In DNA form, the CDR3 reads TGTGCCAGCAGCAGAGGACTAGCGGGAGTTGGTGAGCAGTTCTTC.

The V call is TRBV5-5, the J call TRBJ1-2; unclear D gene. V was shortened by 0 bases and J by 0 bases, with 12 bases between the two germline ends. Germline V gives CDR1 SGHKS, CDR2 YYEKEE (reference sequence). This CDR3 is built from 16 residues. CDR3: CASSLAVPNSNYGYTF. The CDR3 DNA is TGTGCCAGCAGCTTGGCCGTTCCTAACTCTAACTATGGCTACACCTTC.

This clone was counted between two and nine times. The chain recombines TRBV4-2 with TRBJ1-5, with TRBD1 as a possible D gene (5 bases). The V gene lost 3 bases and the J gene lost 7 bases, with 19 bases spanning the gap. CDR1 is LGHNA, CDR2 YNFKEQ, per germline. This CDR3 contains 16 residues. The chain's CDR3 is CASSHGPGTARQPQHF. The CDR3 DNA sequence: TGTGCCAGCAGCCATGGTCCAGGGACCGCCAGACAGCCCCAGCATTTT.

The chain carries TRBV15 and TRBJ2-2; D not certain. CDR1 and CDR2 from the germline V gene are LNHNV and YYDKDF (reference sequence). The CDR3 contains 16 residues. V was shortened by 0 bases and J by 7 bases, with 15 bases between the two germline ends. The CDR3 loop is CATSRDLRSRGGELFF. The CDR3 DNA reads TGTGCCACCAGCAGAGATCTGAGGTCCCGAGGCGGGGAGCTGTTTTTT.

V usage is TRBV6-5 and J usage is TRBJ1-1; 8 nucleotides line up with TRBD1. The CDR3 extends over 14 amino acids. Germline CDR1 MNHEY, CDR2 SVGAGI. V lost 6 bases, J lost 5 bases, and 8 bases stayed unmatched. CDR3 in amino acids: CASRLTGVRTEAFF. In DNA, the CDR3 is TGTGCCAGCAGATTGACAGGGGTGAGGACTGAAGCTTTCTTT.

This sequence joins TRBV4-1 and TRBJ2-3; no clear D. Trimming took 2 bases from V and 2 from J, leaving 11 bases between them. CDR1 MGHRA and CDR2 YSYEKL come from the germline V gene. The CDR3 has 15 residues. CDR3: CASSQRSGFTDTQYF. The CDR3 bases are TGCGCCAGCAGCCAAAGAAGTGGTTTCACAGATACGCAGTATTTT.

J is TRBJ1-5 and V is TRBV19; D uncertain. Germline V gene lookup returns CDR1 LNHDA and CDR2 SQIVND (reference sequence). The V gene lost 1 base and the J gene lost 2 bases, with 12 bases spanning the gap. The length of the CDR3 is 16 residues. As DNA, the CDR3 is TGTGCCAGTAGTATAGTCGGGATTACGGGCAATCAGCCCCAGCATTTT. Protein product: CASSIVGITGNQPQHF.

The gene calls are TRBV5-1 and TRBJ2-3; possible D gene TRBD2, 5 bases. CDR1 is SGHRS and CDR2 is YFSETQ in the germline V gene. V lost 4 bases to trimming and J lost 5 bases, with 8 bases between them. This CDR3 comprises 12 residues. Written as DNA, the CDR3 is TGCGCCAGCAGCCCGGAGGTAGATACGCAGTATTTT. Its translation: CASSPEVDTQYF.

This rearrangement joins TRBV30 to TRBJ2-5, with unresolved D. V shed 0 bases and J shed 1 base, with 3 bases lying between them. The CDR3 extends over 12 amino acids. Per the germline V gene, CDR1 is GTSNPN and CDR2 is SVGIG (reference sequence). For the CDR3, the DNA is TGTGCCTGGAGTGTAACCCAAGAGACCCAGTACTTC. This codes for CAWSVTQETQYF.

The chain recombines TRBV30 with TRBJ2-7, with 7 bases identical to TRBD1. CDR1 and CDR2 from the germline V gene are GTSNPN and SVGIG (reference sequence). Trimming at V came to 3 bases and at J to 0 bases, leaving 2 bases not matched to a gene. This CDR3 region has 13 residues. The CDR3 protein is CAWRRTGSYEQYF. For the CDR3, the DNA is TGTGCCTGGAGAAGGACAGGCTCCTACGAGCAGTACTTC.

The chain has TRBV2 and TRBJ1-5; the D is unclear. The CDR3 sequence is 17 residues long. The germline V gene has CDR1 SNHLY and CDR2 FYNNEI. Deletions cut 0 bases from V and 1 base from J, with 13 bases between. The CDR3 spells CASSEAFISGSNQPQHF. CDR3 sequence (DNA): TGTGCCAGCAGTGAAGCGTTTATTTCCGGCAGCAATCAGCCCCAGCATTTT.

This sequence joins TRBV6-5 and TRBJ2-7; D is perhaps TRBD1 (5 bases). The germline V gene encodes CDR1 MNHEY and CDR2 SVGAGI. Trimming left V 6 bases short and J 6 bases short, with 21 bases between. CDR3 length: 15 residues. The CDR3: CASRLKYRGLGEQYF. CDR3 coding DNA: TGTGCCAGCAGACTGAAGTATAGGGGTTTAGGCGAGCAGTACTTC.

This clone was observed a handful of times. This chain connects TRBV28 to TRBJ1-4; D may be TRBD1 (5 bases). From germline, CDR1 is MDHEN and CDR2 SYDVKM. This CDR3 region has 14 residues. V lost 4 bases and J 7 bases, leaving 13 bases between the germline ends. The CDR3 loop reads CASSSRAFGEKLFF. The CDR3 nucleotides read TGTGCCAGCAGTTCCAGGGCTTTTGGTGAAAAACTGTTTTTT.

The chain has TRBV5-4 and TRBJ1-1, with 8 bases fitting TRBD1. CDR1 is SGHNT and CDR2 is YYREEE in the germline V gene (reference sequence). The trim removed 0 bases at V and 4 bases at J, leaving 5 bases unmatched. The CDR3 contains 15 residues. As DNA, the CDR3 is TGTGCCAGCAGCTTGGGCGCAGGGGGCTTCACTGAAGCTTTCTTT. As protein: CASSLGAGGFTEAFF.

The chain employs TRBV5-1 and TRBJ2-6; a possible D gene is TRBD2 (5 bases). The germline V and J ends were trimmed by 2 bases and 0 bases, with 9 bases remaining between them. The CDR3 totals 16 residues. From germline, CDR1 is SGHRS and CDR2 YFSETQ. This CDR3 is CASSLEGPSGANVLTF. The CDR3 DNA reads TGCGCCAGCAGCTTAGAGGGTCCCTCTGGGGCCAACGTCCTGACTTTC.

The rearrangement uses TRBV9 and TRBJ2-1; 10 nucleotides agree with TRBD2. The CDR3 totals 14 residues. Unmatched junction bases numbered 2, after V lost 3 bases and J lost 5 bases. In germline, CDR1 is SGDLS, CDR2 YYNGEE. CDR3 sequence (DNA): TGTGCCAGCAGCGCGACTAGCGGGCACAATGAGCAGTTCTTC. Encoded protein: CASSATSGHNEQFF.

The gene calls are TRBV29-1 and TRBJ1-1; no clear D. V was trimmed by 0 bases and J by 4 bases, leaving 6 bases between them. The CDR3 has 12 residues. Germline CDR1 is SQVTM and CDR2 is ANQGSEA. The chain's CDR3 is CSVEDLSTEAFF. Here the CDR3 DNA reads TGCAGCGTTGAAGATCTTAGCACTGAAGCTTTCTTT.

A few counts support this clone. The CDR3 DNA sequence: TGCGCCAGCAGCTCCCTGGGACAGGGGATAGTCGGGGAGCTGTTTTTT. Residues: CASSSLGQGIVGELFF. The rearrangement joins TRBV5-1 to TRBJ2-2, with TRBD1 matching 10 bases. The J segment lost 7 bases and the V segment lost 3 bases, leaving 9 bases of the junction unmatched. Germline lookup yields CDR1 SGHRS and CDR2 YFSETQ. The length of the CDR3 is 16 residues.

V usage is TRBV18 and J usage is TRBJ2-5, with D unresolved. The germline V and J ends were trimmed by 3 bases and 6 bases, with 5 bases remaining between them. Germline V lookup: CDR1 KGHSH, CDR2 LQKENI. This CDR3 has 11 amino acids. The CDR3 protein is CASSPEKTQYF. CDR3 DNA: TGTGCCAGCTCACCTGAGAAGACCCAGTACTTC.

The chain has TRBV9 and TRBJ2-3, with 7 positions matching TRBD2. The germline gives CDR1 SGDLS, CDR2 YYNGEE. V was pared by 2 bases and J by 5 bases, with 14 bases of the junction left unmatched. The CDR3 sequence is 17 residues long. CDR3 sequence reads: CASSVGYGGSSKDTQYF. CDR3 bases: TGTGCCAGCAGCGTGGGTTATGGCGGGAGTTCTAAAGATACGCAGTATTTT.